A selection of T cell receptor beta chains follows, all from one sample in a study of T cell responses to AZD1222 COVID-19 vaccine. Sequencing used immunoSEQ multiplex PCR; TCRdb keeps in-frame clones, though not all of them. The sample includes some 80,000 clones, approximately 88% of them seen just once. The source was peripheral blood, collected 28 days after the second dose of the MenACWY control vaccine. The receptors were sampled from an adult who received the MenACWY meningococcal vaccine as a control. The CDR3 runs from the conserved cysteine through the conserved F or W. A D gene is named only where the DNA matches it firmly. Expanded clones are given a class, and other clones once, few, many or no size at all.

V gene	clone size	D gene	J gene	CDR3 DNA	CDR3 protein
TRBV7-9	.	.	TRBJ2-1	TGTGCCAGCAGCGCCCGCCCCTCGTTCTCTGAGCAGTTCTTC	CASSARPSFSEQFF
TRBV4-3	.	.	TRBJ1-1	TGCGCCAGCAGCCAAGATCGGGGAATTGAAGCTTTCTTT	CASSQDRGIEAFF
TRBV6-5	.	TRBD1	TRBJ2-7	TGTGCCAGCAATTCCCGGGACAGATACGAGCAGTACTTC	CASNSRDRYEQYF
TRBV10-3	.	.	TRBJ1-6	TGTGCCATCAGTGAGAAGACACCCTATAATTCACCCCTCCACTTT	CAISEKTPYNSPLHF
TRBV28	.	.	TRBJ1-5	TGTGCCAGCAGCGATCAGATCAGCAATCAGCCCCAGCATTTT	CASSDQISNQPQHF
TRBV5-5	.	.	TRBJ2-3	TGTGCCAGCAGCTTGGGATGGGGCCCAGATACGCAGTATTTT	CASSLGWGPDTQYF
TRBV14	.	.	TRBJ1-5	TGTGCCAGCAGCCAAGGGGGTAGCAATCAGCCCCAGCATTTT	CASSQGGSNQPQHF
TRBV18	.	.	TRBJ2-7	TGTGCCAGCTCACCCGACGGCAGCTACGAGCAGTACTTC	CASSPDGSYEQYF
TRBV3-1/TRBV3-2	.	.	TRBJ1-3	TGTGCCAGCAGCCAAGGCGGCCCCTCGCATGGAAACACCATATATTTT	CASSQGGPSHGNTIYF
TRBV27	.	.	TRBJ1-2	TGTGCCAGTCACTATCAGGGAAAAGGAGGTGGCTACACCTTC	CASHYQGKGGGYTF
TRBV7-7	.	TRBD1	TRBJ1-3	TGTGCCAGCAGCCAAGGGACAGGGAGCTCTGGAAACACCATATATTTT	CASSQGTGSSGNTIYF
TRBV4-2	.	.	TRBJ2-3	TGTGCCAGCAGCCAAGGAGATACGCAGTATTTT	CASSQGDTQYF
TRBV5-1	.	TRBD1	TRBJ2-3	TGCGCCAGCAGCCCTACAGGGGACCCTAGCACAGATACGCAGTATTTT	CASSPTGDPSTDTQYF
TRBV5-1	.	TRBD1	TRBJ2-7	TGCGCCAGCAGCTTGGGACAGGGGGCTATGAGGGAGCAGTACTTC	CASSLGQGAMREQYF
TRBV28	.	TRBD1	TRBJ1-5	TGTGCCAGCAGCTGGGACAGGGGATCGGTGCAGCCCCAGCATTTT	CASSWDRGSVQPQHF
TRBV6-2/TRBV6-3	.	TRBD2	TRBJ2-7	TGTGCCAGCAGTTACGGGACTAGCGGGCCACCCTACGAGCAGTACTTC	CASSYGTSGPPYEQYF
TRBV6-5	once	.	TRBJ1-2	TGTGCCAGCAGTTACTCGGAGGGATTAGGGTATGGCTACACCTTC	CASSYSEGLGYGYTF
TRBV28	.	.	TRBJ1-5	TGTGCCAGCAGTTTATTTGTAGGTTCGGAGCCCCAGCATTTT	CASSLFVGSEPQHF
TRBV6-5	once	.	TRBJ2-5	TGTGCCAGCAGGAACGGGGAGACCCAGTACTTC	CASRNGETQYF